A selection of T cell receptor beta chains follows, all from one sample in a study of blood T cells in healthy people across ages. TCRdb processed the 5' RACE reads anew with MiXCR; each CDR3 protein has one entry. Of 1.5 million to 2 million distinct CDR3 sequences listed, 39% were seen once; the top ten hold roughly 23%. Sequenced sample: blood. The origin of the receptors is a human donor in good health. The CDR3 runs from the conserved cysteine through the conserved F or W. D genes are given only for firm matches. Size is stated for part of the rows, as once, few or many counts, or as a class when the clone is expanded.

d_gene	len	j_gene	v_gene	abundance	CDR3aa	CDR3nt
.	15	TRBJ2-1	TRBV12-5	few	CASGLQAGGADEQFF	TGTGCTAGTGGTTTGCAGGCTGGCGGGGCCGATGAGCAGTTCTTC
.	15	TRBJ2-3	TRBV9	.	CASSVRIVVGDTQYF	TGTGCCAGCAGCGTAAGGATAGTTGTCGGAGATACGCAGTATTTT
TRBD1	15	TRBJ1-6	TRBV7-2	.	CASSLPGTDNSPLHF	TGTGCCAGCAGCTTACCCGGGACAGATAATTCACCCCTCCACTTT
.	17	TRBJ1-1	TRBV7-3	.	CASSPQGRVGLDTEAFF	TGTGCCAGCAGCCCACAGGGCCGTGTAGGTCTGGACACTGAAGCTTTCTTT
TRBD1	16	TRBJ1-5	TRBV7-9	.	CASSEGTGNSNQPQHF	TGTGCCAGCAGCGAAGGGACAGGTAATAGCAATCAGCCCCAGCATTTT
TRBD1	12	TRBJ2-7	TRBV13	.	CASETGYHEQYF	TGTGCCAGCGAGACAGGGTACCACGAGCAGTACTTC
.	12	TRBJ1-5	TRBV2	.	CASSDRHQPQHF	TGTGCCAGCAGTGACAGGCATCAGCCCCAGCATTTT
.	14	TRBJ2-5	TRBV29-1	.	CSASGGSEGETQYF	TGCAGCGCCTCAGGGGGGAGCGAGGGAGAGACCCAGTACTTC
.	13	TRBJ2-1	TRBV20-1	.	CSAYLLTYNEQFF	TGCAGTGCTTACTTACTAACATACAATGAGCAGTTCTTC
.	15	TRBJ1-4	TRBV2	.	CASSSRDATNEKLFF	TGTGCCAGCAGCTCCAGGGATGCAACTAATGAAAAACTGTTTTTT
.	15	TRBJ1-5	TRBV20-1	few	CSARERGTEGQPQHF	TGCAGTGCTAGAGAAAGAGGCACGGAGGGGCAGCCCCAGCATTTT
.	18	TRBJ1-5	TRBV28	once	CASSLSGQGVYSNQPQHF	TGTGCCAGCAGTTTATCGGGACAAGGGGTGTATAGCAATCAGCCCCAGCATTTT
.	15	TRBJ2-1	TRBV2	.	CASSGQESSYNEQFF	TGTGCCAGCAGTGGACAGGAGAGCTCCTACAATGAGCAGTTCTTC
TRBD1	15	TRBJ1-2	TRBV5-1	.	CASSLGDRGPYGYTF	TGCGCCAGCAGCTTAGGGGACAGGGGGCCCTATGGCTACACCTTC
.	15	TRBJ2-6	TRBV19	.	CASSITGTGANVLTF	TGTGCCAGTAGTATCACAGGGACCGGGGCCAACGTCCTGACTTTC
TRBD1	19	TRBJ2-6	TRBV7-3	few	CASSSPRDRGPSGANVLTF	TGTGCCAGCAGCTCCCCCCGGGACAGGGGGCCGTCTGGGGCCAACGTCCTGACTTTC
.	16	TRBJ1-2	TRBV28	.	CASSFSPDTPNYGYTF	TGTGCCAGCAGTTTCTCGCCAGACACACCTAACTATGGCTACACCTTC
.	13	TRBJ1-2	TRBV30	few	CAWSEQFNYGYTF	TGTGCCTGGAGTGAACAGTTCAACTATGGCTACACCTTC
TRBD2	12	TRBJ2-1	TRBV29-1	few	CSVLPGGDEQFF	TGCAGCGTCCTCCCGGGGGGGGATGAGCAGTTCTTC
.	14	TRBJ2-5	TRBV4-3	.	CASSQAVIGETQYF	TGCGCCAGCAGCCAAGCGGTAATCGGAGAGACCCAGTACTTC
.	14	TRBJ1-5	TRBV15	.	CATARTGGNQPQHF	TGTGCCACCGCACGGACGGGGGGCAATCAGCCCCAGCATTTT
.	14	TRBJ1-1	TRBV20-1	.	CSARVGRENTEAFF	TGCAGTGCTAGGGTCGGCCGAGAGAACACTGAAGCTTTCTTT
.	14	TRBJ2-5	TRBV15	few	CAASRGPLQETQYF	TGTGCCGCCAGCAGAGGTCCACTCCAAGAGACCCAGTACTTC
.	18	TRBJ2-3	TRBV12-3/TRBV12-4	.	CASTPMLGNAYSTDTQYF	TGTGCCAGCACCCCAATGCTGGGGAACGCCTATAGCACAGATACGCAGTATTTT
.	17	TRBJ2-3	TRBV4-1	.	CASSQARETVSTDTQYF	TGCGCCAGCAGCCAAGCCCGGGAGACAGTTAGCACAGATACGCAGTATTTT
.	14	TRBJ2-5	TRBV4-3	.	CASSQDLSQETQYF	TGCGCCAGCAGCCAAGATCTGTCCCAAGAGACCCAGTACTTC
.	15	TRBJ2-5	TRBV9	few	CASSVSVGQQETQYF	TGTGCCAGCAGCGTATCGGTTGGGCAGCAAGAGACCCAGTACTTC
.	16	TRBJ2-6	TRBV9	few	CASSVGQIFGANVLTF	TGTGCCAGCAGCGTAGGCCAGATATTTGGGGCCAACGTCCTGACTTTC
TRBD1	15	TRBJ1-6	TRBV5-5	few	CASSLSGQQNSPLHF	TGTGCCAGCAGCTTATCGGGACAGCAGAATTCACCCCTCCACTTT
TRBD1	14	TRBJ2-1	TRBV7-9	few	CASGQGSSYNEQFF	TGTGCCAGTGGACAGGGGAGCTCCTACAATGAGCAGTTCTTC
TRBD1	18	TRBJ1-5	TRBV20-1	.	CSARISGTGGYGNQPQHF	TGCAGTGCTAGAATCTCCGGGACAGGGGGTTATGGCAATCAGCCCCAGCATTTT
.	16	TRBJ2-5	TRBV12-3/TRBV12-4	few	CASSRDPGTDGETQYF	TGTGCCAGCAGTCGCGACCCCGGGACTGACGGAGAGACCCAGTACTTC
.	12	TRBJ2-7	TRBV6-2/TRBV6-3	few	CATDGSSYEQYF	TGTGCCACCGACGGAAGCTCCTACGAGCAGTACTTC
.	14	TRBJ1-3	TRBV9	.	CASSVGDSGNTIYF	TGTGCCAGCAGCGTGGGAGACTCTGGAAACACCATATATTTT
.	13	TRBJ2-5	TRBV3-1	.	CASSQRDLGEQYF	TGTGCCAGCAGCCAAAGAGATCTGGGGGAGCAGTACTTC
TRBD1	13	TRBJ1-2	TRBV10-3	.	CAIKETGYYGYTF	TGTGCCATCAAGGAGACAGGGTACTATGGCTACACCTTC
.	17	TRBJ2-1	TRBV18	few	CASSAPRGAPSYNEQFF	TGTGCCAGCTCAGCTCCTCGGGGGGCCCCCTCCTACAATGAGCAGTTCTTC
.	12	TRBJ2-3	TRBV29-1	.	CSVEQFTGTQYF	TGCAGCGTTGAACAATTCACAGGTACGCAGTATTTT
.	13	TRBJ2-4	TRBV20-1	few	CSARSVPINIQYF	TGCAGTGCTAGATCGGTCCCTATCAACATTCAGTACTTC
TRBD1	15	TRBJ1-6	TRBV28	.	CASSPAQGANSPLHF	TGTGCCAGCAGCCCCGCACAGGGGGCGAATTCACCCCTCCACTTT
.	17	TRBJ2-3	TRBV25-1	few	CASSGYPGQGTGDTQYF	TGTGCCAGCAGTGGATACCCCGGGCAGGGGACTGGGGATACGCAGTATTTT
TRBD1	14	TRBJ1-5	TRBV19	.	CASSLTGGLQPQHF	TGTGCCAGTAGCCTTACAGGGGGTCTTCAGCCCCAGCATTTT
.	14	TRBJ2-3	TRBV6-5	.	CTSSSVQETDTQYF	TGTACCAGCAGTTCCGTACAGGAGACAGATACGCAGTATTTT
.	13	TRBJ2-6	TRBV20-1	few	CSATDVGANVLTF	TGCAGTGCTACCGATGTTGGGGCCAACGTCCTGACTTTC
.	15	TRBJ1-2	TRBV6-2/TRBV6-3	.	CASSMYREVYYGYTF	TGTGCCAGCAGTATGTACAGGGAAGTGTACTATGGCTACACCTTC
.	12	TRBJ1-1	TRBV29-1	.	CGVGRRHTEAFF	TGCGGCGTTGGTCGGAGGCACACTGAAGCTTTCTTT
.	15	TRBJ1-5	TRBV10-3	.	CAISEGYGSNQPQHF	TGTGCCATCAGTGAGGGGTACGGTAGCAATCAGCCCCAGCATTTT
.	16	TRBJ2-7	TRBV6-5	few	CASSYTGGEGSYEQYF	TGTGCCAGCAGTTACACGGGGGGCGAGGGATCCTACGAGCAGTACTTC
.	12	TRBJ2-5	TRBV7-9	.	CASSHKAETQYF	TGTGCCAGCAGCCACAAAGCAGAGACCCAGTACTTC